A selection of T cell receptor beta chains follows, all from one sample in a study of T cell repertoires in cytomegalovirus infection. TCRdb processed the reads anew with MiXCR; each CDR3 protein has one entry. The sample includes some 400,000 distinct CDR3 sequences, about a sixth of them seen just once. The sample comprised PBMCs. These receptors were taken from a human donor in good health (CMV status not recorded). Some clones in this sample may be carry-over from other donors' samples. The CDR3 runs from the conserved cysteine through the conserved F or W. A D gene is named only where the DNA matches it firmly. Where a row states a size, it is once, few, many or the class of an expanded clone; other rows omit it.

v_call	d_call	j_call	clone_size	cdr3_nt	cdr3_aa
TRBV20-1	NA	TRBJ1-2	NA	TGCAGTGCTGCCCCTCAAGAGAACTATGGCTACACCTTC	CSAAPQENYGYTF
TRBV2	TRBD1	TRBJ1-6	NA	TGTGCCAGCAGTGAAGCGGAGGGGACAGCCGCTTCACCCCTCCACTTT	CASSEAEGTAASPLHF
TRBV12-3/TRBV12-4	TRBD1	TRBJ2-1	NA	TGTGCCAGCAGTTTCGTCACAGGGGGTAACAATGAGCAGTTCTTC	CASSFVTGGNNEQFF
TRBV7-2	NA	TRBJ1-1	many	TGTGCCAGCAGCCGGGCCCCGGGAGACACTGAAGCTTTCTTT	CASSRAPGDTEAFF
TRBV7-2	NA	TRBJ2-4	many	TGTGCCAGCAGCTTAGGACCCAGAGAGGGAGCCAAAAACATTCAGTACTTC	CASSLGPREGAKNIQYF
TRBV18	NA	TRBJ2-3	few	TGTGCCAGCTCACCTCGGCAGGGGACTGGCGATACGCAGTATTTT	CASSPRQGTGDTQYF
TRBV6-1	NA	TRBJ2-1	NA	TGTGCCAGCACAAGAGGGGGGCAGGGGTCGGTCAATGAGCAGTTCTTC	CASTRGGQGSVNEQFF
TRBV10-3	NA	TRBJ2-7	many	TGTGCCATCAGTGACGCAGTCCTCTACGAGCAGTACTTC	CAISDAVLYEQYF
TRBV9	TRBD2	TRBJ2-1	NA	TGTGCCAGCAGCGTAGCTGGGACTAGCGGGCTAGAGCAGTTCTTC	CASSVAGTSGLEQFF
TRBV2	NA	TRBJ1-5	NA	TGTGCCAGCAGTGTCTTGGGCAATCAGCCCCAGCATTTT	CASSVLGNQPQHF
TRBV11-2	NA	TRBJ2-1	few	TGTGCCAGCGGTCAAGCGTATTCCTACAATGAGCAGTTCTTC	CASGQAYSYNEQFF
TRBV30	NA	TRBJ1-5	NA	TGTGCCTGGAGTGTAAGGGGTGGCGGTCAGCCCCAGCATTTT	CAWSVRGGGQPQHF
TRBV10-3	TRBD1	TRBJ2-5	NA	TGTGCCATCAGCACAGGGGCCGAGACCCAGTACTTC	CAISTGAETQYF
TRBV27	NA	TRBJ2-4	few	TGTGCCAGCAGTTTATCAACCCAAAACATTCAGTACTTC	CASSLSTQNIQYF
TRBV7-2	NA	TRBJ1-5	NA	TGTGCCAGCAGCTTCGGACAGAAAAGGCCCCAGCATTTT	CASSFGQKRPQHF
TRBV12-3/TRBV12-4	NA	TRBJ2-7	NA	TGTGCCACCCTGGACAGGACTACCTACGAGCAGTACTTC	CATLDRTTYEQYF
TRBV7-2	NA	TRBJ2-1	many	TGTGCCAGCAGCTCCCTATACAATGAGCAGTTCTTC	CASSSLYNEQFF
TRBV20-1	NA	TRBJ2-3	NA	TGCAGTGCTACCGGGACCATGCCAGATACGCAGTATTTT	CSATGTMPDTQYF
TRBV24-1	NA	TRBJ2-3	NA	TGTGCCACCAGTAAGGGCGAAACAGATACGCAGTATTTT	CATSKGETDTQYF
TRBV7-2	NA	TRBJ2-7	many	TGTGCCATCGCCCGTGGGGGCTACGAGCAGTACTTC	CAIARGGYEQYF
TRBV28	NA	TRBJ1-5	NA	TGTGCCAGCAGTTACCCCCGCGGGGGAGGGCAGCCCCAGCATTTT	CASSYPRGGGQPQHF
TRBV6-2/TRBV6-3	TRBD2	TRBJ2-7	many	TGTGCCAGCAGTTCCGGACTAGCGCCCGAGCAGTACTTC	CASSSGLAPEQYF
TRBV28	TRBD1	TRBJ2-1	many	TGTGCCACCGAGGACAGGGGAATTAGTGAGCAGTTCTTC	CATEDRGISEQFF
TRBV12-3/TRBV12-4	TRBD2	TRBJ2-7	NA	TGTGCCAGCAGTCGACTCGGGACTACCTACGAGCAGTACTTC	CASSRLGTTYEQYF
TRBV5-4	NA	TRBJ1-1	many	TGTGCCAGCAAAGGGGGGGTAAGCACTGAAGCTTTCTTT	CASKGGVSTEAFF
TRBV7-9	NA	TRBJ1-6	few	TGTGCCACTTCACAGGGTGCAGGGACCTATAATTCACCCCTCCACTTT	CATSQGAGTYNSPLHF
TRBV23-1	NA	TRBJ1-1	many	TGCGCCAGCAGTCAATCGGTCCCCCCCCGACAGACCATGAACACTGAAGCTTTCTTT	CASSQSVPPRQTMNTEAFF
TRBV19	NA	TRBJ1-2	few	TGTGCCAGTAGTATCCGGACAGTCTATGGCTACACCTTC	CASSIRTVYGYTF